This is a list of T cell receptor beta chains from one sample in a study of CXCR3-negative and CXCR3-positive naive CD8 T cells. With the 5' RACE reads reprocessed, TCRdb shows one record per CDR3 protein and no DNA. The table for this sample gives around 88,000 distinct CDR3 sequences. Sample: naive CXCR3+ CD8+ T cells from blood. These receptors all stem from a human donor in good health. Some clones in this sample may be carry-over from other donors' samples. CDR3s include the opening cysteine and the closing phenylalanine or tryptophan.

V	J	CDR3
TRBV7-3	TRBJ1-2	CASSSTGSDYGYTF
TRBV28	TRBJ2-1	CASSLVAGEWGNEQFF
TRBV4-1	TRBJ1-2	CASSQVNGDGYTF
TRBV29-1	TRBJ2-7	CSVVDRGFYEQYF
TRBV2	TRBJ2-1	CASSEGFLYNEQFF
TRBV20-1	TRBJ1-1	CSAKYVGESTEAFF
TRBV3-1	TRBJ2-1	CASSQEGSRPYNEQFF
TRBV27	TRBJ1-2	CASSVGTGNGYTF
TRBV7-9	TRBJ2-7	CASSLEWYEQYF
TRBV14	TRBJ1-1	CSSSQADRGLGEAFF